The 2 T cell receptor beta chains reported below all come from one sample, sequenced in a study of control samples from healthy donors and cancer patients. The method was immunoSEQ multiplex PCR; TCRdb's version includes in-frame clones alone and lacks a portion of them. The sample holds 400,000 to 450,000 clones, 80% to 95% seen once. Specimen: PBMCs. The source is a man aged 40-49 years with head and neck cancer.

The chain recombines TRBV5-4 with TRBJ2-7; D ambiguous. The V end was cut by 2 bases, the J end by 0 bases, with 6 bases between. Germline CDR1 and CDR2: SGHNT and YYREEE (reference sequence). The CDR3 is 13 residues long. This CDR3 is CASSFQVSYEQYF. CDR3 nucleotides: TGTGCCAGCAGCTTTCAGGTCTCCTACGAGCAGTACTTC.

This chain links TRBV9 with TRBJ2-7, with no clear D. The CDR3 runs 14 residues. The V gene's germline CDR1 is SGDLS and CDR2 YYNGEE. V was clipped by 0 bases and J by 1 base, with 8 bases between them. The CDR3 loop reads CASSVDLTSYEQYF. CDR3 nucleotides: TGTGCCAGCAGCGTAGATCTCACATCCTACGAGCAGTACTTC.